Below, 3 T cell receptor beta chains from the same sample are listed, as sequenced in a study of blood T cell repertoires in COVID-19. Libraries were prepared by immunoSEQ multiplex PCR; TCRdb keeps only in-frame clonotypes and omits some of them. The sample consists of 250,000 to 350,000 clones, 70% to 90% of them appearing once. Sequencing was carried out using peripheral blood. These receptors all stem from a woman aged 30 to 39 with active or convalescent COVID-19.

CDR3 in DNA: TGTGCCACCGGGGACAGGGAGAATTACGAGCAGTACTTC. This codes for CATGDRENYEQYF. V is TRBV6-4 and J is TRBJ2-7, with 9 bases that match TRBD1. Germline values: CDR1 MRHNA, CDR2 SNTAGT. V lost 10 bases and J lost 4; bases outside the gene matches: 8. The CDR3 spans 13 residues.

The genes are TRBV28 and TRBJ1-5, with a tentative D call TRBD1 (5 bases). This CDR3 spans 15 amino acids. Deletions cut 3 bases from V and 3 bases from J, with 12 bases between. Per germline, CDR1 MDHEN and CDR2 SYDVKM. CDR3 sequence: CASSLVSGPNQPQHF. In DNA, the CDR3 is TGTGCCAGCAGTTTGGTCTCAGGGCCCAATCAGCCCCAGCATTTT.

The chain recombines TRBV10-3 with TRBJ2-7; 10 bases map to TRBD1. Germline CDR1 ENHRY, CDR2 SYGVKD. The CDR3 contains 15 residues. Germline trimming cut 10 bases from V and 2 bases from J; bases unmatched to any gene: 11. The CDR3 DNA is TGTGCCACCGCCTCGGACAGGGGGTCCCCCTACGAGCAGTACTTC. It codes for CATASDRGSPYEQYF.